This TCR beta chain was observed in a study of T-cell reconstitution after alpha-beta-depleted transplantation in children. Study-level findings and limits: A year post-transplant, T-cell counts and diversity derived mostly from newly produced T cells.

About this clonotype itself: The antigen is undetermined.

Unique molecular identifiers were used to barcode this TCRbeta library. MiXCR, run by TCRdb on the PCR reads, gives a single entry per CDR3 protein. The table shows about 600,000 distinct CDR3 sequences, with roughly 13% occurring only once. Here the sequenced sample was PBMCs, mostly from graft donor cells, taken 360 days after TCRalphabeta/CD19-depleted stem cell transplant. The sequence was collected from a male patient younger than 18 who had a stem cell transplant for acute myeloid leukemia, so the T cells may come from the graft donor.

The DNA of the CDR3 is TGTGCCAGCTCAGAGGGACAGGGGGACGAGCAGTACTTC. Protein product: CASSEGQGDEQYF. This chain joins TRBV18 and TRBJ2-7; 11 bases align to TRBD1. The CDR3 runs 13 residues. The trim removed 5 bases at V and 5 bases at J, leaving 2 bases unmatched. CDR1 is KGHSH and CDR2 is LQKENI in the germline V gene. The full variable domain, completed using reference TRBV18 and TRBJ2-7, is NAGVMQNPRHLVRRRGQEARLRCSPMKGHSHVYWYRQLPEEGLKFMVYLQKENIIDESGMPKERFSAEFPKEGPSILRIQQVVRGDSAAYFCASSEGQGDEQYFGPGTRLTVT.